This T cell receptor (beta chain) is drawn from a study of blood T cell repertoires in COVID-19. Whole-study context: The United States, Italy and Spain supplied acute and convalescent COVID-19 samples. The cDNA or gDNA used as material had been derived from T cells, B-cell-depleted T cells, or PBMCs.

Original handling: Cell counts per sample came from amplifying reference gene primers. Assay: immunoSEQ multiplex PCR; the TCRdb copy retains only in-frame clones and omits some. For V, J and clone size, that table is used; D and trimming come from the DNA. This sample has approximately 70,000 clones, with roughly 90% found just once. Sequencing was performed on peripheral blood. The clonotype was recovered from a woman between 50 and 59 years old with acute or convalescent COVID-19.

CDR3 loop: CASSLISVRYGYTF. The DNA of the CDR3 is TGTGCCAGCAGCTTGATTTCAGTACGCTATGGCTACACCTTC. The rearrangement links TRBV5-8 to TRBJ1-2; D gene ambiguous. V shed 1 base and J shed 4 bases, with 11 bases lying between them. The CDR3 runs to 14 residues. Germline CDR1 and CDR2: SGHTS and YDEGEE. Variable domain in full (rest from reference TRBV5-8 and TRBJ1-2): EAGVTQSPTHLIKTRGQQATLRCSPISGHTSVYWYQQALGLGLQFLLWYDEGEERNRGNFPPRFSGRQFPNYSSELNVNALELEDSALYLCASSLISVRYGYTFGSGTRLTVV.